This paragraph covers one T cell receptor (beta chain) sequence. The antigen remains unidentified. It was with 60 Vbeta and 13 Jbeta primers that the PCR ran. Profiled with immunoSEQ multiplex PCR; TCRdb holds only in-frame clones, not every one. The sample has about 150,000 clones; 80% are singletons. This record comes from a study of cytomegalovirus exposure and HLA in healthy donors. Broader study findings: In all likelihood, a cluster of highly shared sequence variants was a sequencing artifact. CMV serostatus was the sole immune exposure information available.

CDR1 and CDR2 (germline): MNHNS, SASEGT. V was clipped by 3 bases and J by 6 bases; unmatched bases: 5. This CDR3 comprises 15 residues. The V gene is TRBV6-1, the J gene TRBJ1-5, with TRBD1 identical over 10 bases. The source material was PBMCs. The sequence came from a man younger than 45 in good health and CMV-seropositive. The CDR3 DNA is TGTGCCAGCAGTGAGGGACAGGGGTACGGTCAGCCCCAGCATTTT. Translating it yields CASSEGQGYGQPQHF.